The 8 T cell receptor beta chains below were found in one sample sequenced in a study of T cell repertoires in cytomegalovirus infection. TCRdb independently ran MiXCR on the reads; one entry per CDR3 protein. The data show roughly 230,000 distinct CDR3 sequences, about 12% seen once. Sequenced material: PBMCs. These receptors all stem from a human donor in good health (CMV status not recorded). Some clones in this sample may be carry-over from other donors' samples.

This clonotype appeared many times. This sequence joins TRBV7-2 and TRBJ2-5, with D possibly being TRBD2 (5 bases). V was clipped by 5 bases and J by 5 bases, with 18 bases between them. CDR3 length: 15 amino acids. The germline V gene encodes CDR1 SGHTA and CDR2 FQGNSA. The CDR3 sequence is CASSQTGVGWETQYF. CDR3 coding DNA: TGTGCCAGCAGCCAGACCGGGGTTGGGTGGGAGACCCAGTACTTC.

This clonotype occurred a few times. The DNA of the CDR3 is TGTGCCACCAGCAGGACTACCGACCAACTGGAGACCCAGTACTTC. Encoded protein: CATSRTTDQLETQYF. The J gene is TRBJ2-5, the V gene TRBV15; D possibly corresponds to TRBD2 (5 bases). Germline V gene data show CDR1 as LNHNV and CDR2 as YYDKDF (reference sequence). The CDR3 is 15 residues long. The V gene lost 3 bases and the J gene lost 5 bases, with 16 bases spanning the gap.

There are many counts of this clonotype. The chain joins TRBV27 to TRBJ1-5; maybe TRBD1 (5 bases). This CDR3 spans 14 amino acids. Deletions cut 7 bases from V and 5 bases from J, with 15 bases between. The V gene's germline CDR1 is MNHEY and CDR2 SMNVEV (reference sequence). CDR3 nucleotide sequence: TGTGCCAGCACCTCAAGGGGACTTCATCAGCCCCAGCATTTT. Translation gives CASTSRGLHQPQHF.

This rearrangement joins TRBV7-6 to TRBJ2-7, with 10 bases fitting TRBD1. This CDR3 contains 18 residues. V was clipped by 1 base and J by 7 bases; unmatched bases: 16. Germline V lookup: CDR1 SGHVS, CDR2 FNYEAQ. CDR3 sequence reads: CASSLEATGTGVPREQYF. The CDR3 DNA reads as TGTGCCAGCAGCTTAGAAGCGACCGGGACAGGGGTTCCCCGGGAGCAGTACTTC.

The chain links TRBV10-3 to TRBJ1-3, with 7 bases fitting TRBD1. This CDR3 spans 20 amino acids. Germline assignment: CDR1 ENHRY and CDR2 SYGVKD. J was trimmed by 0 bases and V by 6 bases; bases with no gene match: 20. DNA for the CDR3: TGTGCCATCAGGGGGACAGCCTTTTCCGACACTTTTTACTCTGGAAACACCATATATTTT. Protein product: CAIRGTAFSDTFYSGNTIYF.

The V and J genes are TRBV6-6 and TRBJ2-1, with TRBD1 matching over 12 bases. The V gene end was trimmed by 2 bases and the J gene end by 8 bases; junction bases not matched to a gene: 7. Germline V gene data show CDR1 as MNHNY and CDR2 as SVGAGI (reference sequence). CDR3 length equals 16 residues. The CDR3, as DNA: TGTGCCAGCAGTTACGCCGGGACAGGGGGCCGGGATGAGCAGTTCTTC. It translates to CASSYAGTGGRDEQFF.

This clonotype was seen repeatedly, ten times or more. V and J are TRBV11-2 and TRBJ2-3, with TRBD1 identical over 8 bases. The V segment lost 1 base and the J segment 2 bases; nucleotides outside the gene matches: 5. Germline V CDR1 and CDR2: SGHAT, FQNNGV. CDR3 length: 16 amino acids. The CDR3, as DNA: TGTGCCAGCAGCTTAGCTCGGACAGGGCTCACAGATACGCAGTATTTT. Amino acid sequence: CASSLARTGLTDTQYF.

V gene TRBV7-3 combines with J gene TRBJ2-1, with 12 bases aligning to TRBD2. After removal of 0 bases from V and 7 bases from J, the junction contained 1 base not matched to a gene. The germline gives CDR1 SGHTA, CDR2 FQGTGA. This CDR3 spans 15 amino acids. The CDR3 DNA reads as TGTGCCAGCAGCTTAACAGGACTAGCGGGAAATGAGCAGTTCTTC. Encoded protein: CASSLTGLAGNEQFF.